The 20 T cell receptor beta chains below all came from one sample that was sequenced in a study of cytomegalovirus exposure and HLA in healthy donors. The PCR was carried out with 60 Vbeta primers and 13 Jbeta primers. Clones were read by immunoSEQ multiplex PCR, and TCRdb kept only the in-frame ones, dropping some. The sample table includes approximately 150,000 clones. The sequenced sample consisted of PBMCs. The receptors were sampled from a male donor in good health and CMV-seronegative.

The rearrangement links TRBV6-5 to TRBJ2-1; 10 bases line up with TRBD2. Germline loops: CDR1 MNHEY, CDR2 SVGAGI. The ends lost 6 bases at V and 3 bases at J; junction bases unmatched: 5. CDR3 length equals 15 residues. CDR3 protein: CASSQPSGGYNEQFF. The CDR3 DNA is TGTGCCAGCAGCCAGCCTAGCGGGGGCTACAATGAGCAGTTCTTC.

The CDR3 bases are TGTGCCAGCAGCGAACGGGATGACGAGCAGTACTTC. Translation gives CASSERDDEQYF. This chain connects TRBV14 to TRBJ2-7; possibly TRBD2 for D (5 bases). The CDR3 is made up of 12 amino acids. Germline CDR1 reads SGHDN; CDR2 reads FVKESK. V lost 5 bases, J lost 5 bases, and 10 bases lay in between. Full variable domain (rest looked up from reference TRBV14 and TRBJ2-7): EAGVTQFPSHSVIEKGQTVTLRCDPISGHDNLYWYRRVMGKEIKFLLHFVKESKQDESGMPNNRFLAERTGGTYSTLKVQPAELEDSGVYFCASSERDDEQYFGPGTRLTVT.

The chain is built from TRBV18 and TRBJ2-7; 11 nucleotides line up with TRBD2. Germline CDR1 and CDR2: KGHSH and LQKENI. V was clipped by 1 base and J by 9 bases; unmatched bases: 14. There are 17 residues in the CDR3. Here the CDR3 reads CASSPQSPTSGNQGQYF. CDR3 sequence (DNA): TGTGCCAGCTCACCACAATCTCCGACTAGCGGGAACCAGGGGCAGTACTTC.

The chain joins TRBV5-1 to TRBJ1-2, with D possibly matching TRBD1 (5 bases). Per the germline V gene, CDR1 is SGHRS and CDR2 is YFSETQ. This CDR3 comprises 15 residues. The ends were cut back, 4 bases at V and 4 bases at J, with 17 bases in the middle. CDR3 amino acids: CASSLGALLPYGYTF. Here the CDR3 DNA reads TGCGCCAGCAGCCTAGGGGCTTTGCTGCCCTATGGCTACACCTTC.

The chain has TRBV5-6 and TRBJ2-2; 9 positions match TRBD1. The trim removed 4 bases at V and 7 bases at J, leaving 8 bases unmatched. Germline V gives CDR1 SGHDT, CDR2 YYEEEE. The CDR3 has 15 amino acids. CDR3 region: CASSPGTGSIGELFF. CDR3 DNA: TGTGCCAGCAGCCCCGGGACAGGGAGTATCGGGGAGCTGTTTTTT.

CDR3 bases: TGTGCCAGTAGTATAGAAGCCCAGGGAAGGGGCACTGAAGCTTTCTTT. This gives the protein CASSIEAQGRGTEAFF. The V gene is TRBV19, the J gene TRBJ1-1, with TRBD1 as a possible D gene (5 bases). CDR3 length: 16 amino acids. Germline V lookup: CDR1 LNHDA, CDR2 SQIVND (reference sequence). Between the trimmed V and J ends, which lost 0 bases and 4 bases, there was a span of 15 bases. Full variable domain (missing parts from reference TRBV19 and TRBJ1-1): DGGITQSPKYLFRKEGQNVTLSCEQNLNHDAMYWYRQDPGQGLRLIYYSQIVNDFQKGDIAEGYSVSREKKESFPLTVTSAQKNPTAFYLCASSIEAQGRGTEAFFGQGTRLTVV.

J is TRBJ2-5 and V is TRBV18; D uncertain. The J call may not be correct, given that the DNA end is closer to TRBJ2-7. Germline loops: CDR1 KGHSH, CDR2 LQKENI. CDR3 length equals 14 residues. In DNA, the CDR3 is TGTGCCAGCTCACCCGTCGAAGCATCCTACGAGCAGTACTTC. This codes for CASSPVEASYEQYF.

The CDR3, as DNA: TGCGCCAGCAGCCAGAACGGTATGAACACTGAAGCTTTCTTT. This codes for CASSQNGMNTEAFF. The rearrangement joins TRBV4-3 to TRBJ1-1; D is undetermined. Germline V gene sequence: CDR1 LGHNA, CDR2 YSLEER. The CDR3 sequence is 14 residues long. V was cut by 3 bases and J by 0 bases, with 8 bases left in between.

The chain has TRBV19 and TRBJ1-1, with 7 bases aligning to TRBD1. CDR1 is LNHDA, CDR2 SQIVND, per germline (reference sequence). Unmatched junction bases numbered 6, after V lost 6 bases and J lost 5 bases. This CDR3 comprises 13 residues. This CDR3 reads CASRGQFITEAFF. CDR3 nucleotide sequence: TGTGCCAGTAGGGGACAGTTCATAACTGAAGCTTTCTTT.

The chain links TRBV29-1 to TRBJ1-2, with TRBD1 matching 8 bases. Losses at the gene ends were 7 bases for V and 4 bases for J; bases not matched to a gene: 5. Germline loops: CDR1 SQVTM, CDR2 ANQGSEA. CDR3 length: 12 residues. The CDR3 bases are TGCAGCGACGGGACAGGAATCTATGGCTACACCTTC. As protein: CSDGTGIYGYTF. Full variable domain (missing parts from reference TRBV29-1 and TRBJ1-2): SAVISQKPSRDICQRGTSLTIQCQVDSQVTMMFWYRQQPGQSLTLIATANQGSEATYESGFVIDKFPISRPNLTFSTLTVSNMSPEDSSIYLCSDGTGIYGYTFGSGTRLTVV.

The chain is built from TRBV7-9 and TRBJ1-2; the match to TRBD1 covers 8 bases. Germline trimming cut 1 base from V and 7 bases from J; bases unmatched to any gene: 5. The CDR3 runs 14 residues. The V gene's germline CDR1 is SEHNR and CDR2 FQNEAQ (reference sequence). CDR3 in DNA: TGTGCCAGCAGCTTAGGTGGACAGGGCTTTGGCTACACCTTC. Protein sequence: CASSLGGQGFGYTF.

This chain uses TRBV5-4 with TRBJ1-2, with D perhaps matching TRBD1 (5 bases). In germline, CDR1 is SGHNT, CDR2 YYREEE (reference sequence). The CDR3 length is 13 residues. The V gene lost 0 bases and the J gene lost 4 bases, with 7 bases spanning the gap. In DNA, the CDR3 is TGTGCCAGCAGCTTGGGCGGGGCCTATGGCTACACCTTC. Translated, it gives CASSLGGAYGYTF.

This chain connects TRBV18 to TRBJ2-7; D might be TRBD2 (5 bases). Looked up from germline, CDR1 is KGHSH and CDR2 is LQKENI. Deletions cut 0 bases from V and 3 bases from J, with 12 bases between. This CDR3 has 15 amino acids. The CDR3 loop is CASSPPWSGDYEQYF. Written as DNA, the CDR3 is TGTGCCAGCTCACCACCGTGGTCCGGGGACTACGAGCAGTACTTC.

The chain links TRBV18 to TRBJ2-1; TRBD1 aligns across 8 bases. CDR1 KGHSH and CDR2 LQKENI come from the germline V gene. V lost 2 bases and J lost 8; bases outside the gene matches: 8. This CDR3 comprises 15 residues. CDR3 DNA: TGTGCCAGCTCACCAATCGGACAGGGAAGAGATGAGCAGTTCTTC. Its translation: CASSPIGQGRDEQFF.

As DNA, the CDR3 is TGTGCCAGCAGTGAAGGCCCTAGCGGGGCCGAGCAGTACTTC. Its translation: CASSEGPSGAEQYF. The rearrangement links TRBV2 to TRBJ2-7; 9 positions agree with TRBD2. V shed 1 base and J 6 bases; nucleotides not matched to a gene: 4. Germline V gene lookup returns CDR1 SNHLY and CDR2 FYNNEI. This CDR3 has 14 residues.

The gene calls are TRBV19 and TRBJ1-5; D remains ambiguous. Trimming took off 3 bases at V and 0 bases at J, with 12 bases between the two ends. CDR1 is LNHDA and CDR2 is SQIVND in the germline V gene (reference sequence). There are 16 residues in the CDR3. In nucleotides, the CDR3 is TGTGCCAGTAGTATGGGCCGGTTAGGTAGCAATCAGCCCCAGCATTTT. This encodes CASSMGRLGSNQPQHF.

The chain carries TRBV6-1 and TRBJ2-5, with 10 bases fitting TRBD1. The J segment lost 7 bases and the V segment lost 8 bases, leaving 10 bases of the junction unmatched. The CDR3 is 14 amino acids. Per germline, CDR1 MNHNS and CDR2 SASEGT. CDR3 protein: CASSGTGALVTQYF. CDR3 DNA sequence: TGTGCCAGCTCGGGGACAGGGGCATTAGTGACCCAGTACTTC.

The CDR3: CASSPSRQVETQYF. CDR3 in DNA: TGTGCCAGCTCACCCTCCAGACAGGTAGAGACCCAGTACTTC. The V gene is TRBV18, the J gene TRBJ2-5; possible D gene TRBD1, 6 bases. V dropped 3 bases and J dropped 4 bases, with 12 bases sitting between them. Germline CDR1 KGHSH, CDR2 LQKENI. The CDR3 extends over 14 amino acids.

The V call is TRBV25-1, the J call TRBJ2-5; D is uncertain. CDR1 and CDR2 from the germline V gene are MGHDK and SYGVNS. Trimming pared 1 base from V and 2 bases from J, leaving 8 bases between. CDR3 length: 14 residues. This CDR3 reads CASSEFYQQETQYF. In DNA form, the CDR3 reads TGTGCCAGCAGTGAATTCTACCAACAAGAGACCCAGTACTTC.

This chain connects TRBV7-9 to TRBJ2-3; TRBD2 aligns across 9 bases. The germline gives CDR1 SEHNR, CDR2 FQNEAQ (reference sequence). The junction had 3 bases not matched to a gene; V was cut back by 3 bases and J by 2 bases. The CDR3 covers 15 residues. The CDR3 DNA is TGTGCCAGCAGCTTCCTAGCGGGACCCACAGATACGCAGTATTTT. Protein product: CASSFLAGPTDTQYF.